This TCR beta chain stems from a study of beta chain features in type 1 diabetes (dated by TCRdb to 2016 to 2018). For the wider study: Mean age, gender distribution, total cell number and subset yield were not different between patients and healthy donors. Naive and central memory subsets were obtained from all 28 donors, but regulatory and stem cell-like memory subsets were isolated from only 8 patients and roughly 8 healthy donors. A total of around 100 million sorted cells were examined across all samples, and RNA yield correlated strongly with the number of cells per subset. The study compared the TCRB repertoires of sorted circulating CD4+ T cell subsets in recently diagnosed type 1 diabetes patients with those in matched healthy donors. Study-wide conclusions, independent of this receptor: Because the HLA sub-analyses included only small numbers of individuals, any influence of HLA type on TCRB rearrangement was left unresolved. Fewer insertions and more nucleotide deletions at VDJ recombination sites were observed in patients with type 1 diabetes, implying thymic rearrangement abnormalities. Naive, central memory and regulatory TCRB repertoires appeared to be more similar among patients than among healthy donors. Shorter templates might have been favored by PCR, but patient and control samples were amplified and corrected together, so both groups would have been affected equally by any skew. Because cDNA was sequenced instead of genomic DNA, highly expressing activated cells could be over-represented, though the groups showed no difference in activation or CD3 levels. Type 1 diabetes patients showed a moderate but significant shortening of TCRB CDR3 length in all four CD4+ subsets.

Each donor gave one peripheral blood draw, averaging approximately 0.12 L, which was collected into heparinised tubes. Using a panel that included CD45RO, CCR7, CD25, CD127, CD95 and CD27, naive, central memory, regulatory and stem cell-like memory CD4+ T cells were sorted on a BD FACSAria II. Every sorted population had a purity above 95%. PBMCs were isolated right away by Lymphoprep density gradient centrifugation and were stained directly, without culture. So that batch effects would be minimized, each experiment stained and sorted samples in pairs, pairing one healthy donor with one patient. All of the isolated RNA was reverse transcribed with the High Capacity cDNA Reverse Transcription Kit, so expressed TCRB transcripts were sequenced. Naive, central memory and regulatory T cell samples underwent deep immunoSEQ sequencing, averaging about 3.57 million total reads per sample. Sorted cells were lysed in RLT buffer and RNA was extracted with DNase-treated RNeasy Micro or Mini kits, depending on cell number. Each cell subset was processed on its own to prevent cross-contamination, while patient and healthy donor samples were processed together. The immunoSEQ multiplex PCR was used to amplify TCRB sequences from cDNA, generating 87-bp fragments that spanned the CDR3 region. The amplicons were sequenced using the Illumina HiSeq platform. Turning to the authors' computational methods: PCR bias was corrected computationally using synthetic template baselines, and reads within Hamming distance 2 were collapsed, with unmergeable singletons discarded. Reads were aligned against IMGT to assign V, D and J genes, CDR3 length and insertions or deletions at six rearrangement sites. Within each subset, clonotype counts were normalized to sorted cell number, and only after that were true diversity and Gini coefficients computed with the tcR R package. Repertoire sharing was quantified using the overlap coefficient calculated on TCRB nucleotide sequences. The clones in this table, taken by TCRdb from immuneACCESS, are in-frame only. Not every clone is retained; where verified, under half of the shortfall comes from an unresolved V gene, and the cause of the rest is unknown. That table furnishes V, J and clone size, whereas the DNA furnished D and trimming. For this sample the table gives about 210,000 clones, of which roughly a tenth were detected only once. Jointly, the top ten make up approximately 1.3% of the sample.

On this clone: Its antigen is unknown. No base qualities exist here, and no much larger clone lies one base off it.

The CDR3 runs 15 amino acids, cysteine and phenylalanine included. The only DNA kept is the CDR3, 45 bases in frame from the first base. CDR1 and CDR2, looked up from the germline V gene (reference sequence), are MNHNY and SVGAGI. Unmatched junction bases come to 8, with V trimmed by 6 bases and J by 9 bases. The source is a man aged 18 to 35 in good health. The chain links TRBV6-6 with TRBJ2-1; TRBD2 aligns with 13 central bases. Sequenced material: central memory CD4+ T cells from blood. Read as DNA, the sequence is TGTGCCAGCAGCTCGCCGGGACTAGCGGGAAGTGAGCAGTTCTTC. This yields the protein CASSSPGLAGSEQFF.